Below, one T cell receptor beta chain is given with its context. At one boundary the junction diverges from the germline segment, which might be a read error. This sample is drawn from a study of tumor-infiltrating lymphocytes in primary liver carcinoma. The input was about 490 ng total RNA; TCR beta cDNA was made from it with a constant-region primer. Employing slightly modified ARM-PCR, three nested multiplex PCR rounds were run, and these gave rise to the TCR beta libraries. Running 10 cycles apiece, the first two PCR rounds relied on TRBV1-TRBV30 forward primers together with a C-beta reverse primer. TCRdb reprocessed the multiplex PCR reads with MiXCR, giving one entry per CDR3 protein. The sample records fewer than 400,000 distinct CDR3 sequences, roughly 60% being singletons. Germline V lookup: CDR1 LGHNA, CDR2 YNFKEQ. The CDR3 loop spans 17 amino acids. Out of unsorted whole blood came the blood RNA, and germline DNA was extracted as well.

The clonotype originates from a woman in her twenties or thirties with primary liver carcinoma and hepatitis B virus infection. Sequenced: peripheral blood. The V and J genes are TRBV4-2 and TRBJ1-3; D is uncertain. The CDR3 DNA sequence: TGTGCCTGCAGCCAAGAAAGGTGGGGTTCATCAGGAAACACCATATATTTT. It yields the protein CACSQERWGSSGNTIYF.